The 17 T cell receptor beta chains below all came from one sample that was sequenced in a study of shared clonotypes between healthy human individuals (dated by TCRdb to 2018 to 2020). Library preparation employed the immunoSEQ multiplex PCR assay. This immuneACCESS table, as held by TCRdb, lists in-frame sequences with V and J called but not all clones. Of the missing ones, under half trace to an unresolved V gene in checked studies; the others have no known cause. For this sample there are about 2.2 million clones; about 93% appear just once. The ten biggest clones cover roughly 1.7% of the sample. CD8 naive samples consisted of CD45RO-negative cells that were positively selected for CCR7, yielding a CD45RA+CCR7+ population without TemRA cells. The sequencing sample was made of naive CD8+ T cells from PBMCs. In the paper's terms, the cell subset or site label means: CD45RA+CCR7+. The receptors originated from a man aged 18 to 29 in good health. Some clones in this sample may be carry-over from other donors' samples.

V gene TRBV28 combines with J gene TRBJ1-3; D gene uncertain. The CDR3 extends over 18 amino acids. Germline V gene lookup returns CDR1 MDHEN and CDR2 SYDVKM. Trimming took 4 bases from V and 4 from J, leaving 23 bases between them. CDR3 region: CASSSLLDSPTPGNTIYF. The CDR3 DNA sequence: TGTGCCAGCAGTTCCTTACTGGATTCACCTACCCCGGGAAACACCATATATTTT.

The chain uses TRBV7-9 and TRBJ1-4, with D unclear. This CDR3 region has 14 residues. CDR1 and CDR2 (germline): SEHNR, FQNEAQ (reference sequence). Trimming removed 1 base at V and 4 bases at J, with 7 bases between. CDR3 sequence reads: CASSLGGINEKLFF. The CDR3 coding sequence is TGTGCCAGCAGCTTAGGAGGGATTAATGAAAAACTGTTTTTT.

The chain is built from TRBV21-1 and TRBJ1-2; the DNA was not compared with TRBD1, the D call given in the table. TRBV21-1 is a listed pseudogene. The length of the CDR3 is 14 residues. CDR3 coding DNA: TGTGCCAGCAGCAAAACAGGGGCTTGGGCTGGCTACACCTTC. It yields the protein CASSKTGAWAGYTF.

This clone was counted a few times. Other DNA variants within this sample encode the same CDR3. The V and J genes are TRBV29-1 and TRBJ2-1; D might be TRBD2 (6 bases). CDR1 is SQVTM, CDR2 ANQGSEA, per germline. The V and J ends lost 0 bases and 6 bases respectively, with 6 bases between them. The CDR3 is 12 residues long. The CDR3 spells CSVEEGGNEQFF. The CDR3 nucleotides are TGCAGCGTTGAAGAGGGAGGCAATGAGCAGTTCTTC.

The chain couples TRBV28 to TRBJ2-7, with D possibly TRBD2 on 6 matching bases. Looked up from germline, CDR1 is MDHEN and CDR2 is SYDVKM. This CDR3 contains 14 residues. V was clipped by 6 bases and J by 6 bases, with 18 bases between them. CDR3 nucleotides: TGTGCCAGCAGCTCCAGCGGGCCGGTGGGCGAGCAGTACTTC. Translated: CASSSSGPVGEQYF.

This sequence joins TRBV5-6 and TRBJ2-3; 10 bases fit TRBD1. J was trimmed by 6 bases and V by 6 bases; bases with no gene match: 16. The V gene's germline CDR1 is SGHDT and CDR2 YYEEEE. There are 17 residues in the CDR3. The CDR3 DNA follows: TGTGCCAGCACCCTCGGCCCTGGGACAGGGGTCCGGGATACGCAGTATTTT. Amino acid sequence: CASTLGPGTGVRDTQYF.

This chain joins TRBV4-3 and TRBJ2-1, with 9 bases identical to TRBD2. Germline lookup yields CDR1 LGHNA and CDR2 YSLEER. V lost 0 bases, J lost 5 bases, and 5 bases stayed unmatched. This CDR3 comprises 16 residues. CDR3 sequence reads: CASSQDGLAIDNEQFF. DNA for the CDR3: TGCGCCAGCAGCCAAGATGGACTAGCGATCGACAATGAGCAGTTCTTC.

The chain links TRBV6-5 to TRBJ1-2; D not resolved. The ends were cut back, 2 bases at V and 7 bases at J, with 11 bases in the middle. The CDR3 runs to 13 residues. CDR1 and CDR2 (germline): MNHEY, SVGAGI. The CDR3 is CASSYVGFRGYTF. The CDR3 bases are TGTGCCAGCAGTTACGTGGGGTTTCGTGGCTACACCTTC.

The count of this clone is one. The chain couples TRBV7-9 to TRBJ1-4; D call uncertain. This CDR3 has 14 amino acids. The V gene lost 1 base and the J gene lost 6 bases, with 9 bases spanning the gap. The germline V gene encodes CDR1 SEHNR and CDR2 FQNEAQ (reference sequence). CDR3 in DNA: TGTGCCAGCAGCTTAGGTCCAGGTTATGAAAAACTGTTTTTT. Protein sequence: CASSLGPGYEKLFF.

The genes are TRBV7-6 and TRBJ2-1; TRBD2 is a possible D gene (7 bases). Trimming took off 5 bases at V and 6 bases at J, with 20 bases between the two ends. This CDR3 is built from 16 residues. Germline assignment: CDR1 SGHVS and CDR2 FNYEAQ. CDR3 sequence: CASSTQGRGPFNEQFF. CDR3 nucleotide sequence: TGTGCCAGCAGCACCCAGGGGCGGGGGCCCTTCAATGAGCAGTTCTTC.

The chain uses TRBV7-9 and TRBJ2-7; TRBD2 agrees at 9 bases. The CDR3 spans 14 residues. V was pared by 5 bases and J by 3 bases, with 5 bases of the junction left unmatched. Germline loops: CDR1 SEHNR, CDR2 FQNEAQ (reference sequence). CDR3 in amino acids: CASSRPSGNYEQYF. In DNA, the CDR3 is TGTGCCAGCAGCCGTCCTAGCGGGAACTACGAGCAGTACTTC. Combining the CDR3 with reference TRBV7-9 and TRBJ2-7 gives the whole variable domain DTGVSQNPRHKITKRGQNVTFRCDPISEHNRLYWYRQTLGQGPEFLTYFQNEAQLEKSRLLSDRFSAERPKGSFSTLEIQRTEQGDSAMYLCASSRPSGNYEQYFGPGTRLTVT.

CDR3 in amino acids: CASRTWASGLASYNEQFF. CDR3 sequence (DNA): TGCGCCAGCAGGACGTGGGCTAGCGGGCTTGCTTCCTACAATGAGCAGTTCTTC. The chain recombines TRBV4-3 with TRBJ2-1, with 8 bases fitting TRBD2. Per the germline V gene, CDR1 is LGHNA and CDR2 is YSLEER. The CDR3 runs to 18 residues. The J segment lost 1 base and the V segment lost 6 bases, leaving 14 bases of the junction unmatched.

This chain links TRBV18 with TRBJ2-7, with 8 bases that match TRBD1. Germline V gene lookup returns CDR1 KGHSH and CDR2 LQKENI. V shed 4 bases and J 1 base; nucleotides not matched to a gene: 6. This CDR3 has 15 amino acids. CDR3 coding DNA: TGTGCCAGCTCACAAGACAGGGGCTTGTCCTACGAGCAGTACTTC. Translating it yields CASSQDRGLSYEQYF.

The chain has TRBV27 and TRBJ1-3, with unresolved D. The CDR3 is made up of 14 amino acids. CDR1 and CDR2 (germline): MNHEY, SMNVEV (reference sequence). V lost 11 bases and J lost 4, with 18 bases in between. CDR3 DNA: TGTGCCGCTCCCCCCTGGGGATCCGGAAACACCATATATTTT. Its translation is CAAPPWGSGNTIYF.

This chain uses TRBV7-2 with TRBJ2-7; 10 bases map to TRBD2. CDR3 length: 17 amino acids. V gave up 3 bases and J gave up 6 bases; unmatched junction bases: 14. Per the germline V gene, CDR1 is SGHTA and CDR2 is FQGNSA. The CDR3 DNA sequence: TGTGCCAGCAGCTTGGTTATTCTAGCGGGAGCAGGTAGCGAGCAGTACTTC. Protein: CASSLVILAGAGSEQYF.

The chain links TRBV19 to TRBJ1-1; D remains ambiguous. Germline V gene sequence: CDR1 LNHDA, CDR2 SQIVND (reference sequence). The CDR3 runs to 16 residues. V lost 8 bases to trimming and J lost 11 bases, with 30 bases between them. This CDR3 reads CASWFLGSVEHLWAFF. CDR3 in DNA: TGTGCCAGTTGGTTTCTCGGCTCAGTTGAACACTTGTGGGCTTTCTTT.

This clone was recorded a few times. The gene calls are TRBV11-2 and TRBJ2-1; D is perhaps TRBD1 or TRBD2 (5 bases each). Germline lookup yields CDR1 SGHAT and CDR2 FQNNGV. V was pared by 0 bases and J by 8 bases, with 14 bases between. The CDR3 is 15 amino acids. CDR3 DNA sequence: TGTGCCAGCAGCTTAGATCGGGGTACGGGGCATGAGCAGTTCTTC. Its translation is CASSLDRGTGHEQFF.